This record covers a single TCR beta chain. Using immunoSEQ multiplex PCR, the repertoire was profiled, and TCRdb retains in-frame clones only, with some absent. The table has over 250,000 clones, approximately 90% seen once. This sample stems from a study of blood T cell repertoires in COVID-19. Study summary: Sites in the United States, Italy and Spain provided acute and convalescent COVID-19 samples. In each case, the material was cDNA or gDNA derived from T cells, B-cell-depleted T cells, or PBMCs.

A Seattle source enrolled patients during active infection and followed them longitudinally. In germline, CDR1 is MNHEY, CDR2 SVGAGI. Trimming pared 11 bases from V and 8 bases from J, leaving 19 bases between. This CDR3 has 14 amino acids. V gene TRBV6-5 combines with J gene TRBJ1-6; D ambiguous. The specimen was peripheral blood. The receptor was derived from a woman in her fifties or sixties with COVID-19, enrolled during active disease. The CDR3 DNA sequence: TGTGCCGCTAGGAGGGCGGGCATGGATTCACCCCTCCACTTT. Amino acid sequence: CAARRAGMDSPLHF.